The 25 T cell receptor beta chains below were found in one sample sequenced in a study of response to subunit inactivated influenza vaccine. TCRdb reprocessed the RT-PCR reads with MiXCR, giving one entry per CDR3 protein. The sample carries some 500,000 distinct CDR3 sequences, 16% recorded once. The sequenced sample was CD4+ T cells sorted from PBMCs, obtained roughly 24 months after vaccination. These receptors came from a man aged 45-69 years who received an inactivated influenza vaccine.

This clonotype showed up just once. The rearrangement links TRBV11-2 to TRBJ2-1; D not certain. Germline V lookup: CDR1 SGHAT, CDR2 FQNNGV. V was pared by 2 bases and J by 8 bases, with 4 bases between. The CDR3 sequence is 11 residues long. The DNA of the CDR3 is TGTGCCAGCAGCTTACACGATGAGCAGTTCTTC. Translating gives CASSLHDEQFF.

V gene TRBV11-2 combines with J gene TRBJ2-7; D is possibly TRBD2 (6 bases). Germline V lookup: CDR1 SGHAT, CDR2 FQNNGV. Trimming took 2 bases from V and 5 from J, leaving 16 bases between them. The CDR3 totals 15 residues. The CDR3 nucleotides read TGTGCCAGCAGCTTAACCGTCGGGAGTCTTAACGAGCAGTACTTC. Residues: CASSLTVGSLNEQYF.

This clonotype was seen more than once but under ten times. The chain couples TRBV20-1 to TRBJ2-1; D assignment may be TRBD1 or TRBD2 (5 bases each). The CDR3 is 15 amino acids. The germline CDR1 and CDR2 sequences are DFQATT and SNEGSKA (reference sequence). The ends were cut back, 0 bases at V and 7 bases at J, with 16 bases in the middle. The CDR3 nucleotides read TGCAGTGCTAGAGATCACAGGACTCTAGGGAATGAGCAGTTCTTC. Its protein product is CSARDHRTLGNEQFF.

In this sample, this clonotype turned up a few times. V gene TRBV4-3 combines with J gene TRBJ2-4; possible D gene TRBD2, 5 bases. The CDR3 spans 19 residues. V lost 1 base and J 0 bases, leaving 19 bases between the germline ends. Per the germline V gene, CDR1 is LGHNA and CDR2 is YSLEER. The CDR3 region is CASSQAPRLTLRAKNIQYF. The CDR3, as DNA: TGCGCCAGCAGCCAAGCCCCCCGACTAACCCTTAGAGCCAAAAACATTCAGTACTTC.

The CDR3: CASSEFRGFRYEQYF. The DNA for the CDR3 is TGTGCCAGCAGTGAATTCAGGGGCTTTCGCTACGAGCAGTACTTC. The chain combines TRBV6-1 with TRBJ2-7; possible D gene TRBD1, 6 bases. The V gene's germline CDR1 is MNHNS and CDR2 SASEGT. V lost 2 bases to trimming and J lost 3 bases, with 14 bases between them. This CDR3 contains 15 residues.

CDR3: CASSRSSRGPGDYEQYF. CDR3 in DNA: TGCGCCAGCAGCCGGTCCTCCAGGGGGCCCGGGGACTACGAGCAGTACTTC. V and J are TRBV4-1 and TRBJ2-7; 8 nucleotides agree with TRBD1. This CDR3 contains 17 residues. V lost 4 bases, J lost 3 bases, and 14 bases stayed unmatched. Germline CDR1 is MGHRA and CDR2 is YSYEKL.

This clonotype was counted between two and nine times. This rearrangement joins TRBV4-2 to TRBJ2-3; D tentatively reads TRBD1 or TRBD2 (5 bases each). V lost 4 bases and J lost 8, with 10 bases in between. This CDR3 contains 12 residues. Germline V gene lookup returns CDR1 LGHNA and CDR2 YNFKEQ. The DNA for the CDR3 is TGTGCCAGCAGCCCGACTGGGGGTACGCAGTATTTT. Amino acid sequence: CASSPTGGTQYF.

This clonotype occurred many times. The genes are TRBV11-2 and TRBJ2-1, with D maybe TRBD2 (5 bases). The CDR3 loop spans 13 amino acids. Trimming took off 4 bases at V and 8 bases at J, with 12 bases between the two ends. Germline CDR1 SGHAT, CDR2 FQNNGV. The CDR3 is CASSSSLGYEQFF. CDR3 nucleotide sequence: TGTGCCAGCAGCTCGTCACTAGGCTATGAGCAGTTCTTC.

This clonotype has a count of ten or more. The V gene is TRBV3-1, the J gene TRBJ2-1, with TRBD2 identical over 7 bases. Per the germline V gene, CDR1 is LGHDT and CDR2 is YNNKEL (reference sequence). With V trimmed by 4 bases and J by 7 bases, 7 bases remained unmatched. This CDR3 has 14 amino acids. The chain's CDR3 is CASSPTNSGNEQFF. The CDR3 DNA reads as TGTGCCAGCAGCCCTACTAATAGCGGGAATGAGCAGTTCTTC.

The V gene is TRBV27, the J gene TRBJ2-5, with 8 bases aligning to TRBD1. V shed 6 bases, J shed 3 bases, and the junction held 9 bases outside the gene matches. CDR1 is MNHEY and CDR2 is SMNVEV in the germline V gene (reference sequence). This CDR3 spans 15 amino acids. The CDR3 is CASSPRGLREETQYF. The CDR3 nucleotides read TGTGCCAGCAGCCCCAGGGGGCTGAGGGAAGAGACCCAGTACTTC.

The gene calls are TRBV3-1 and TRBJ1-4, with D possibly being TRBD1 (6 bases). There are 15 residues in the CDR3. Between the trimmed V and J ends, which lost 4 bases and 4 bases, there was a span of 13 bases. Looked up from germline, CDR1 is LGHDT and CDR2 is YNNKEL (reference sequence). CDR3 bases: TGTGCCAGCAGCCCCTTTGACAGGATTAATGAAAAACTGTTTTTT. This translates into CASSPFDRINEKLFF. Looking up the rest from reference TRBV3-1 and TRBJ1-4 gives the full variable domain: DTAVSQTPKYLVTQMGNDKSIKCEQNLGHDTMYWYKQDSKKFLKIMFSYNNKELIINETVPNRFSPKSPDKAHLNLHINSLELGDSAVYFCASSPFDRINEKLFFGSGTQLSVL.

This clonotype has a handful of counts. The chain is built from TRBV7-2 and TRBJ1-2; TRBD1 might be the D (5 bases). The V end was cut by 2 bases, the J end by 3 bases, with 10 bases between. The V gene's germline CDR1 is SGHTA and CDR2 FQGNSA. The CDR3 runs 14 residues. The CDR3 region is CASSLLGGHYGYTF. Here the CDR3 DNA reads TGTGCCAGCAGCTTACTCGGGGGACACTATGGCTACACCTTC.

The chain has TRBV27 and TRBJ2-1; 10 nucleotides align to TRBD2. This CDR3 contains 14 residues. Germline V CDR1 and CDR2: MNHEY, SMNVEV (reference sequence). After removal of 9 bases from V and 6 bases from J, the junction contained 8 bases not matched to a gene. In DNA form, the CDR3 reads TGTGCCAGTCGAGCGGGAGGGCCGATCAATGAGCAGTTCTTC. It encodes CASRAGGPINEQFF.

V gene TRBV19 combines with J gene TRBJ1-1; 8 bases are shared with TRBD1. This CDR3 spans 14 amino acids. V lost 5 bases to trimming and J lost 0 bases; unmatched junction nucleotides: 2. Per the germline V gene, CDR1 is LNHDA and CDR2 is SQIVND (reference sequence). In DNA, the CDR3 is TGTGCCAGTAGTGGGGACAGGTTGAACACTGAAGCTTTCTTT. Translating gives CASSGDRLNTEAFF.

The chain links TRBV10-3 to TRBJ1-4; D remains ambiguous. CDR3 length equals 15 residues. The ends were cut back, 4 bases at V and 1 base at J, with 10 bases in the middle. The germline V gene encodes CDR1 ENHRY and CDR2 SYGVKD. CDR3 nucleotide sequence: TGTGCCATCAGTGGGAAAGGAGGAACTAATGAAAAACTGTTTTTT. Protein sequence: CAISGKGGTNEKLFF.

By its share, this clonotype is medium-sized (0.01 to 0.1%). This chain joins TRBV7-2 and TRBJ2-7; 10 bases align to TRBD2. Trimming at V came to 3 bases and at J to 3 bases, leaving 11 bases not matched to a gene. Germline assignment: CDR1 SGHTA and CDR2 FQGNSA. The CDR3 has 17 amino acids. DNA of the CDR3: TGTGCCAGCAGCTTTTCAACTAGCGGGAATGGGGGCTACGAGCAGTACTTC. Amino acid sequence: CASSFSTSGNGGYEQYF. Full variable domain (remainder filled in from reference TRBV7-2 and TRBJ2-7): GAGVSQSPSNKVTEKGKDVELRCDPISGHTALYWYRQSLGQGLEFLIYFQGNSAPDKSGLPSDRFSAERTGGSVSTLTIQRTQQEDSAVYLCASSFSTSGNGGYEQYFGPGTRLTVT.

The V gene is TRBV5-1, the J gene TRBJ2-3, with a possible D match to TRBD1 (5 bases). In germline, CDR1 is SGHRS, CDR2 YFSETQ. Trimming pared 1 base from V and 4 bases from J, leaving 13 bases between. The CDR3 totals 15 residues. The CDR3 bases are TGCGCCAGCAGCTTGCAGGGTTTGTTGGCAGATACGCAGTATTTT. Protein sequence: CASSLQGLLADTQYF.

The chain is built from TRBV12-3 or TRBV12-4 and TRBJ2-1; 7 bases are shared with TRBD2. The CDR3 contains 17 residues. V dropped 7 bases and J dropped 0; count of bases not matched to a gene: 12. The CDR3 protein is CASTWSPLASSYNEQFF. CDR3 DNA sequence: TGTGCCAGCACCTGGTCCCCACTAGCGAGCTCCTACAATGAGCAGTTCTTC.

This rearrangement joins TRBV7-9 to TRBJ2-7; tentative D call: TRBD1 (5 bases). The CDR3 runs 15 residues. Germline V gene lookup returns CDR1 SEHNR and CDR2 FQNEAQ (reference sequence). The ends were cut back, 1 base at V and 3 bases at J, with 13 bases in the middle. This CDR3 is CASSLEWGADYEQYF. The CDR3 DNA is TGTGCCAGCAGCTTAGAGTGGGGCGCGGACTACGAGCAGTACTTC.

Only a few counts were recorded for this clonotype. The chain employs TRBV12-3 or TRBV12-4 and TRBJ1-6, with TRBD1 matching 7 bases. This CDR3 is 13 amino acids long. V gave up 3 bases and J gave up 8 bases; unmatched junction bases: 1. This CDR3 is CASSLGQYSPLHF. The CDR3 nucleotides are TGTGCCAGCAGTTTGGGACAGTATTCACCCCTCCACTTT.

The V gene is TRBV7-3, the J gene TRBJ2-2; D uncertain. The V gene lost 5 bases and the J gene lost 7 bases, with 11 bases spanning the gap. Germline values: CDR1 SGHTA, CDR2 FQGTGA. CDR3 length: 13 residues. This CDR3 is CASSPPGVGELFF. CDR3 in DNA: TGTGCCAGCAGCCCCCCTGGGGTCGGGGAGCTGTTTTTT.

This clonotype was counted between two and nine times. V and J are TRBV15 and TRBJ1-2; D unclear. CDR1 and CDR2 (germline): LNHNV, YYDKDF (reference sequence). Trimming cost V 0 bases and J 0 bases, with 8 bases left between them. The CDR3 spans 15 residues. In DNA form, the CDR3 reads TGTGCCACCAGCAGAGATCGTGGCGCTAACTATGGCTACACCTTC. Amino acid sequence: CATSRDRGANYGYTF. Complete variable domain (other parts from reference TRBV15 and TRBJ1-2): DAMVIQNPRYQVTQFGKPVTLSCSQTLNHNVMYWYQQKSSQAPKLLFHYYDKDFNNEADTPDNFQSRRPNTSFCFLDIRSPGLGDTAMYLCATSRDRGANYGYTFGSGTRLTVV.

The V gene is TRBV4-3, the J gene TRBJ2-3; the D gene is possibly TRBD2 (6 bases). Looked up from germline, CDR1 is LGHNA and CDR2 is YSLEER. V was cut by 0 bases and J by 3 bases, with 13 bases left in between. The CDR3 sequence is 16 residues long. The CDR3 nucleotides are TGCGCCAGCAGCCAAGAGCCCGGGAGAGGGACAGATACGCAGTATTTT. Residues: CASSQEPGRGTDTQYF.

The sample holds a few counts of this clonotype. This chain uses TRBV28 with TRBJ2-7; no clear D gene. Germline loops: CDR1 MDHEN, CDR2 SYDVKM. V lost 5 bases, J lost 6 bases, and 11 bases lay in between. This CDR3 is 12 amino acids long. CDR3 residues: CASSPVPGEQYF. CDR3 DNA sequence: TGTGCCAGCAGTCCGGTGCCGGGCGAGCAGTACTTC.

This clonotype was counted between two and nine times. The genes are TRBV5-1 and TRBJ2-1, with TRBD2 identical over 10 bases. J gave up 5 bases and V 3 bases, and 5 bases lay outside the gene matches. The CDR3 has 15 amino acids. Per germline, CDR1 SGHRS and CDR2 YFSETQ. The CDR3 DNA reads TGCGCCAGCAGCTCTAATCTAGCGGGGGACAATGAGCAGTTCTTC. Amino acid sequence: CASSSNLAGDNEQFF.